This T cell receptor beta chain originates from a study of blood T cell repertoires in COVID-19 (dated by TCRdb to between 2020 and 2021). With respect to the entire study: Samples from collaborators originated in the United States, Italy and Spain and spanned both the acute and convalescent phases of COVID-19. The prospective study material was composed of cDNA or gDNA derived from T cells, B-cell-depleted T cells, or PBMCs. The dataset comprised deeply sampled blood TCRbeta repertoires from subjects exposed to, actively infected with, or recovered from COVID-19. A freely available public database, intended as a resource for researchers studying the immune response to SARS-CoV-2, is where the repertoires were released. The samples were drawn from two sources: the first 160 participants of the ongoing ImmuneRACE study, and 1,000 to 1,500 subjects contributed by 6 global collaborators. Sample metadata almost always included a de-identified subject ID, COVID-19 status, age in years and sex. Where available, HLA class I and class II types were taken from metadata supplied by the sample provider and were not determined by assay-based typing. The full study reports these points: Clinical and demographic metadata were provided uncurated, with the amount varying by source and participant.

TCRbeta CDR3 regions were amplified from genomic DNA using the immunoSEQ Assay, a bias-controlled multiplex PCR. In the paper's pipeline: Nucleated cell counts per sample were estimated from amplification of reference gene primers within the assay. Sequence reads were collapsed and filtered to measure the absolute abundance of every unique TCRbeta CDR3 rearrangement. For each sample, productive Simpson clonality was calculated as the square root of Simpson's diversity index across productive rearrangements. TCRdb holds this immuneACCESS table with in-frame rearrangements only. Some clones are missing; in checked studies, unresolved V genes explain under half, and the rest has no known cause. D and trimming come from the DNA, and the V and J calls and clone size come from that table. For this sample the table gives 140,000 to 150,000 clones, of which about 90% were detected only once. The ten largest clones capture approximately 3.7% of the sample.

CDR1 MDHEN and CDR2 SYDVKM are derived from the germline V gene. Reading from cysteine to phenylalanine, the CDR3 counts 13 amino acids. Only the CDR3 portion is preserved as DNA: 39 bases, with reading frame beginning at the first base. Germline trimming: 10 bases from V, 1 base from J; junction bases outside gene matches: 4. In the prospective study, participants were about 18 to 95 years old, resided in fewer than 25 geographic areas of the United States, and were enrolled through a virtual design. In the prospective study, cohorts were assigned on the basis of participant-reported clinical history obtained from a screening survey and a study questionnaire. Exposed participants had been in contact, within 2 weeks of entering the study, with a person who had a PCR-confirmed or clinician-diagnosed case of COVID-19. Each participant in the prospective study had whole blood, serum and a nasopharyngeal or oropharyngeal swab collected by mobile phlebotomists. Additional blood draws and questionnaires over a roughly two-month period could optionally be provided by prospective study participants. Prospective study blood samples were shipped either frozen or at room temperature before DNA extraction.

A word on this clone: The antigen this receptor binds is unknown. One base away there is no much larger clone; base qualities are not given.

The TCR comes from a woman in her forties who had been exposed to COVID-19. The rearrangement joined TRBV28 to TRBJ2-7; a stretch of 10 junction bases matches TRBD1. Sample: PBMCs or T cells enriched from blood (not recorded which). In nucleotide form, the sequence is TGTGCCACCGACAGGGGGCGATCCTACGAGCAGTACTTC. Translated, this is CATDRGRSYEQYF.